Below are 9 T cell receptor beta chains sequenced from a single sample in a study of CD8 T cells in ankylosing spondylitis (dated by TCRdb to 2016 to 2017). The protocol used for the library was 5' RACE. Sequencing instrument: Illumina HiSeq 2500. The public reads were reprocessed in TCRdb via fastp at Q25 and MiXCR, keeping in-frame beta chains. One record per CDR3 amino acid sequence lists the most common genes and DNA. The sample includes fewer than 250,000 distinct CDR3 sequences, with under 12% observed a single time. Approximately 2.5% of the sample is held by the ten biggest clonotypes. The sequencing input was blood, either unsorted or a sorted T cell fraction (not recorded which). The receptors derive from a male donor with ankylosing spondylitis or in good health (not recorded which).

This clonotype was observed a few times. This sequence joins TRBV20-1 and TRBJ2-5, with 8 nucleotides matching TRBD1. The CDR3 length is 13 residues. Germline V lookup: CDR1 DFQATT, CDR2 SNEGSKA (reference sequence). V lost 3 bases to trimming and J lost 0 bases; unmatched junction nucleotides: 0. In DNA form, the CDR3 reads TGCAGTGCTAGCAGGGGGCACCAAGAGACCCAGTACTTC. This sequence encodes CSASRGHQETQYF.

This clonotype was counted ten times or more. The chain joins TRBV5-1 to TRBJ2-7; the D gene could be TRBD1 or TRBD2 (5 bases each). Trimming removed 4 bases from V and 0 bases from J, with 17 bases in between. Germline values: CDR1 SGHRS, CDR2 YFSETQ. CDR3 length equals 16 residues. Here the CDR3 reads CASSRPGGGSSYEQYF. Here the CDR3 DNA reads TGCGCCAGCAGCCGCCCCGGTGGGGGAAGCTCCTACGAGCAGTACTTC.

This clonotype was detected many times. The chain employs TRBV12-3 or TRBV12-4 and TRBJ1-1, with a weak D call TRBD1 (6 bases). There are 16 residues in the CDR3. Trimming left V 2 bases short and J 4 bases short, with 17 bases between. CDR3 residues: CASSLYGGLTFTEAFF. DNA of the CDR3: TGTGCCAGCAGTTTATACGGGGGGCTTACTTTCACTGAAGCTTTCTTT.

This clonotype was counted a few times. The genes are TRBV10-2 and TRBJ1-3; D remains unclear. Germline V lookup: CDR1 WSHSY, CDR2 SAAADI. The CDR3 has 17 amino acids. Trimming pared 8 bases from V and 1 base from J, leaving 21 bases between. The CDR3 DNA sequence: TGCGCCAGCCCCGTCCAAAGACCCTCTTATTCTGGAAACACCATATATTTT. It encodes CASPVQRPSYSGNTIYF.

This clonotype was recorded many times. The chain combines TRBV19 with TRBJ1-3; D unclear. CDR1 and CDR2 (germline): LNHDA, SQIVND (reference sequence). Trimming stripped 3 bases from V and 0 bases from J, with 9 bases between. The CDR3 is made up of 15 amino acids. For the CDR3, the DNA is TGTGCCAGTAGTATGGGAAGGGCCTCTGGAAACACCATATATTTT. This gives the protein CASSMGRASGNTIYF.

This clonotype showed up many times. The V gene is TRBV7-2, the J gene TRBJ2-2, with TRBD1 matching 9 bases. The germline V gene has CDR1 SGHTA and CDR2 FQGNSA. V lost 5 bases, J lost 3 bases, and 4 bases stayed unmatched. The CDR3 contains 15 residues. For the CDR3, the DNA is TGTGCCAGCAGCCCACAGGGGGCGGACACCGGGGAGCTGTTTTTT. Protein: CASSPQGADTGELFF.

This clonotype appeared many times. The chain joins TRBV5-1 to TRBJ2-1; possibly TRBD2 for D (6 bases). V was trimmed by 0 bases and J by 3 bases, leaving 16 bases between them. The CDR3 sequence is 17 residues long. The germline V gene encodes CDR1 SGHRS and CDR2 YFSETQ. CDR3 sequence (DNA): TGCGCCAGCAGCTTGGCAAGTGGGGGGTCTCTCTACAATGAGCAGTTCTTC. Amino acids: CASSLASGGSLYNEQFF.

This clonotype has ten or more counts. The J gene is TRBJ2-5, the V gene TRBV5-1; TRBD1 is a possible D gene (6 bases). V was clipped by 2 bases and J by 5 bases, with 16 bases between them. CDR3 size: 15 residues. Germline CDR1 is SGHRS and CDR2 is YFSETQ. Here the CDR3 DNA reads TGCGCCAGCAGCTTTCGACAGCCCCAGGGGGAGACCCAGTACTTC. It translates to CASSFRQPQGETQYF. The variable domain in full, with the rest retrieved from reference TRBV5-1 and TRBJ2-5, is KAGVTQTPRYLIKTRGQQVTLSCSPISGHRSVSWYQQTPGQGLQFLFEYFSETQRNKGNFPGRFSGRQFSNSRSEMNVSTLELGDSALYLCASSFRQPQGETQYFGPGTRLLVL.

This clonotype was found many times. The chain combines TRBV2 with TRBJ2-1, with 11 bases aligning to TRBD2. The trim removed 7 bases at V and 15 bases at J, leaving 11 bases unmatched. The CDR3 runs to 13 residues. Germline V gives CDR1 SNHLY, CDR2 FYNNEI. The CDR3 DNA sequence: TGTGCCAGCATTAGACTAGCGGGACATCGTCCGTTCTTC. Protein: CASIRLAGHRPFF.